Listed below are T cell receptor beta chains from one sample, sequenced in a study of CD8 T cells in ankylosing spondylitis. TCRdb itself ran the 5' RACE reads through MiXCR, one entry per CDR3 protein. Of about 350,000 distinct CDR3 sequences listed, 20% to 25% are singletons. Sequenced material: blood, either unsorted or a sorted T cell fraction (not recorded which). The receptors shown here come from a male donor with ankylosing spondylitis or in good health (not recorded which). Both conserved end residues are part of each CDR3. Each record gives: CDR3 DNA, CDR3 protein, D gene, V gene, clone size, J gene. The D gene is left open where the match is weak. The size entry is marked missing in some rows and otherwise reads once, few, many or a size class.

DNA: TGCGCCAGCAGCCAAGTGGAGGGGGCCCTATACAATGAGCAGTTCTTC
CDR3: CASSQVEGALYNEQFF
D: .
V: TRBV4-1
size: .
J: TRBJ2-1

DNA: TGTGCCAGCAGCGTAGGGTCAGGGACTAGCACAGATACGCAGTATTTT
CDR3: CASSVGSGTSTDTQYF
D: .
V: TRBV9
size: few
J: TRBJ2-3

DNA: TGTGCCAGCAGCCCTATGCTAACGGGACAGGGAAATTACGAGCAGTACTTC
CDR3: CASSPMLTGQGNYEQYF
D: TRBD1
V: TRBV7-8
size: .
J: TRBJ2-7

DNA: TGTGCCAGCACCCAGGGAGTTACTAGCACAGATACGCAGTATTTT
CDR3: CASTQGVTSTDTQYF
D: .
V: TRBV5-5
size: .
J: TRBJ2-3

DNA: TGTGCCAGCAGCTTAGATGCAGGGGAAACAGATACGCAGTATTTT
CDR3: CASSLDAGETDTQYF
D: .
V: TRBV7-8
size: .
J: TRBJ2-3

DNA: TGTGCCAGCAGGACATCAGTAGCCTACAATGAGCAGTTCTTC
CDR3: CASRTSVAYNEQFF
D: .
V: TRBV6-1
size: few
J: TRBJ2-1

DNA: TGTGCCAGCAGCGTCGGGGGGGCGTTGGAGACCCAGTACTTC
CDR3: CASSVGGALETQYF
D: TRBD2
V: TRBV9
size: .
J: TRBJ2-5

DNA: TGCAGCGTTCGCGGAGCTTACAATGAGCAGTTCTTC
CDR3: CSVRGAYNEQFF
D: .
V: TRBV29-1
size: few
J: TRBJ2-1

DNA: TGTGCCAGCCTTTATCCGATGGGGACTGAAGCTTTCTTT
CDR3: CASLYPMGTEAFF
D: .
V: TRBV12-3/TRBV12-4
size: few
J: TRBJ1-1

DNA: TGTGCCAGCACCCTCGGAGGGCACTACGAGCAGTACTTC
CDR3: CASTLGGHYEQYF
D: .
V: TRBV12-3/TRBV12-4
size: .
J: TRBJ2-7

DNA: TGTGCCAGCAGCTCCCTAGGCCAACGGGGCCACTATGGCTACACCTTC
CDR3: CASSSLGQRGHYGYTF
D: .
V: TRBV7-9
size: few
J: TRBJ1-2

DNA: TGTGCCAGCAGCTTAACGAGCTCCTACAATGAGCAGTTCTTC
CDR3: CASSLTSSYNEQFF
D: .
V: TRBV7-9
size: many
J: TRBJ2-1

DNA: TGTGCCAGCAGCCAAGTTAGCGGGGATGTTGGGGGCTACACCTTC
CDR3: CASSQVSGDVGGYTF
D: .
V: TRBV4-2
size: few
J: TRBJ1-2

DNA: TGCTGTGCTAGAGTCTTGGACCGCGGGCCGTTATACAATGAGCAGTTCTTC
CDR3: CCARVLDRGPLYNEQFF
D: .
V: TRBV20-1
size: .
J: TRBJ2-1

DNA: TGTGCCACCAGCAGTCCCGGGACAGCAAGCAATCAGCCCCAGCATTTT
CDR3: CATSSPGTASNQPQHF
D: TRBD1
V: TRBV15
size: once
J: TRBJ1-5

DNA: TGTGCCAGCAGCCCCCCCGGCAGCCACTACGAGCAGTACTTC
CDR3: CASSPPGSHYEQYF
D: .
V: TRBV7-9
size: few
J: TRBJ2-7

DNA: TGTGCCAGCAGTTACTCTATCCCAGGGACCGAGCAGTACTTC
CDR3: CASSYSIPGTEQYF
D: .
V: TRBV6-5
size: .
J: TRBJ2-7

DNA: TGTGCCATCAGCGACAGCGGGGGGGCCCACAATGAGCAGTTCTTC
CDR3: CAISDSGGAHNEQFF
D: TRBD2
V: TRBV10-3
size: .
J: TRBJ2-1

DNA: TGTGCCAGCAGCCAAGATGGCGAGAGGGCCGAGGCAGATACGCAGTATTTT
CDR3: CASSQDGERAEADTQYF
D: .
V: TRBV3-1
size: few
J: TRBJ2-3

DNA: TGTGCCAGCAGCACCACCCGACGCGGCAGACCGGGACTAGCGACCAATGAGCAGTTCTTC
CDR3: CASSTTRRGRPGLATNEQFF
D: TRBD2
V: TRBV11-1
size: .
J: TRBJ2-1

DNA: TGTGCCAGCAGTTCGTCCGGGACAGGGGCCGAAGAGACCCAGTACTTC
CDR3: CASSSSGTGAEETQYF
D: TRBD1
V: TRBV27
size: few
J: TRBJ2-5

DNA: TGTGCCAGCAGCCTGATCGACAGGGACGGTGAAGAGACCCAGTACTTC
CDR3: CASSLIDRDGEETQYF
D: TRBD1
V: TRBV7-9
size: few
J: TRBJ2-5

DNA: TGTGCCAGCAGTGAATTTGGGGAACACCAAAACACAGATACGCAGTATTTT
CDR3: CASSEFGEHQNTDTQYF
D: .
V: TRBV25-1
size: few
J: TRBJ2-3

DNA: TGCAGTGCTCACCCTCAATCTGGGGGTTTCCAAGAGACCCAGTACTTC
CDR3: CSAHPQSGGFQETQYF
D: .
V: TRBV20-1
size: .
J: TRBJ2-5

DNA: TGTGCCAGCAGTGACAGGGTAAACACAGATACGCAGTATTTT
CDR3: CASSDRVNTDTQYF
D: TRBD1
V: TRBV12-3/TRBV12-4
size: many
J: TRBJ2-3

DNA: TGTGCCATCAGTGGCCAGACTAGCGGGGAAACTTACTCCTACGAGCAGTACTTC
CDR3: CAISGQTSGETYSYEQYF
D: TRBD2
V: TRBV10-3
size: many
J: TRBJ2-7